The 28 T cell receptor beta chains below all came from one sample that was sequenced in a study of cytomegalovirus exposure and HLA in healthy donors. PCR involved 60 Vbeta and 13 Jbeta primers. Clones were read by immunoSEQ multiplex PCR, and TCRdb kept only the in-frame ones, dropping some. The table includes approximately 79,000 clones, around four fifths detected once. Sequenced: PBMCs. The receptors were sampled from a boy aged 10-17 years in good health and CMV-seronegative.

The rearrangement links TRBV10-3 to TRBJ2-5; TRBD1 agrees at 10 bases. CDR1 is ENHRY, CDR2 SYGVKD, per germline. The J segment lost 6 bases and the V segment lost 7 bases, leaving 20 bases of the junction unmatched. This CDR3 has 18 residues. CDR3 loop: CAIMFKGGNPGQGKTQYF. CDR3 nucleotide sequence: TGTGCCATCATGTTTAAGGGCGGTAACCCGGGACAGGGGAAGACCCAGTACTTC.

The chain recombines TRBV6-5 with TRBJ2-2, with D tentatively TRBD2 (5 bases). CDR1 MNHEY and CDR2 SVGAGI come from the germline V gene. V was clipped by 0 bases and J by 2 bases, with 10 bases between them. The length of the CDR3 is 16 residues. The CDR3 DNA sequence: TGTGCCAGCAGTTACTCCCGGGAATCTAACACCGGGGAGCTGTTTTTT. As protein: CASSYSRESNTGELFF.

This chain links TRBV6-1 with TRBJ1-2, with 9 bases lining up with TRBD1. The junction had 5 bases not matched to a gene; V was cut back by 6 bases and J by 3 bases. The CDR3 has 14 residues. Per germline, CDR1 MNHNS and CDR2 SASEGT. CDR3 coding DNA: TGTGCCAGCAGGCCTGGACAGGGGTACTATGGCTACACCTTC. It translates to CASRPGQGYYGYTF.

This chain connects TRBV7-9 to TRBJ2-7; D is possibly TRBD2 (6 bases). The germline V and J ends were trimmed by 3 bases and 1 base, with 10 bases remaining between them. Germline V CDR1 and CDR2: SEHNR, FQNEAQ (reference sequence). This CDR3 is 14 amino acids long. For the CDR3, the DNA is TGTGCCAGCAGCTTTCTGACTAGTTCCTACGAGCAGTACTTC. It encodes CASSFLTSSYEQYF. Supplemented by reference TRBV7-9 and TRBJ2-7, the full variable domain reads DTGVSQNPRHKITKRGQNVTFRCDPISEHNRLYWYRQTLGQGPEFLTYFQNEAQLEKSRLLSDRFSAERPKGSFSTLEIQRTEQGDSAMYLCASSFLTSSYEQYFGPGTRLTVT.

The rearrangement joins TRBV7-8 to TRBJ2-7; tentative D call: TRBD1 (7 bases). This CDR3 spans 16 amino acids. The germline V and J ends were trimmed by 4 bases and 2 bases, with 18 bases remaining between them. Germline loops: CDR1 SGHVS, CDR2 FQNEAQ. CDR3 residues: CASSSLGGRGTYEQYF. Here the CDR3 DNA reads TGTGCCAGCAGCTCCCTAGGGGGCCGGGGGACCTACGAGCAGTACTTC.

This clone was seen a few times. The same CDR3 also results from other DNA sequences found in this sample. The chain joins TRBV9 to TRBJ1-2; maybe TRBD1 (6 bases). V dropped 3 bases and J dropped 4 bases, with 7 bases sitting between them. The CDR3 is made up of 12 amino acids. Germline V gene lookup returns CDR1 SGDLS and CDR2 YYNGEE. The CDR3 DNA reads TGTGCCAGCAGCGACAGGGTCTATGGCTACACCTTC. It yields the protein CASSDRVYGYTF.

In DNA form, the CDR3 reads TGTGCCAGCAGTTTTCAAAGTGGCAGGGGGGTATACATTCAGTACTTC. It yields the protein CASSFQSGRGVYIQYF. The rearrangement links TRBV28 to TRBJ2-4, with D perhaps matching TRBD1 (7 bases). Germline values: CDR1 MDHEN, CDR2 SYDVKM. With 3 bases removed from V and 8 bases from J, the gap between germline ends came to 20 bases. There are 16 residues in the CDR3. The variable domain in full, with the rest retrieved from reference TRBV28 and TRBJ2-4, is DVKVTQSSRYLVKRTGEKVFLECVQDMDHENMFWYRQDPGLGLRLIYFSYDVKMKEKGDIPEGYSVSREKKERFSLILESASTNQTSMYLCASSFQSGRGVYIQYFGAGTRLSVL.

This clone has a handful of counts. The V gene is TRBV7-2, the J gene TRBJ1-1, with TRBD1 as a possible D gene (5 bases). The V and J ends lost 6 bases and 6 bases respectively, with 20 bases between them. Germline loops: CDR1 SGHTA, CDR2 FQGNSA. This CDR3 is built from 15 residues. In nucleotides, the CDR3 is TGTGCCAGCAGGGACGCCGGGGGGTCGATCCCTGAAGCTTTCTTT. Its translation is CASRDAGGSIPEAFF.

V is TRBV25-1 and J is TRBJ2-5; 7 bases are a match to TRBD1. The J call may be in error: the DNA end matches TRBJ2-7 better. Germline loops: CDR1 MGHDK, CDR2 SYGVNS. The CDR3 totals 15 residues. CDR3 in amino acids: CASRIGTASSYEQYF. The CDR3 DNA reads as TGTGCCAGCAGAATCGGGACAGCTAGCTCCTACGAGCAGTACTTC.

The rearrangement uses TRBV6-1 and TRBJ2-7; 7 positions agree with TRBD1. The CDR3 is 13 amino acids. The ends lost 4 bases at V and 3 bases at J; junction bases unmatched: 3. CDR1 is MNHNS and CDR2 is SASEGT in the germline V gene. The CDR3 nucleotides read TGTGCCAGCAGTGCGGACAGGTACTACGAGCAGTACTTC. Amino acids: CASSADRYYEQYF.

This clone has only a few counts. The chain carries TRBV4-3 and TRBJ1-2, with unresolved D. V was clipped by 0 bases and J by 4 bases, with 9 bases between them. The CDR3 spans 14 residues. Germline CDR1 LGHNA, CDR2 YSLEER. The CDR3 coding sequence is TGCGCCAGCAGCCAAGATATAGATGGCTATGGCTACACCTTC. It encodes CASSQDIDGYGYTF.

J is TRBJ2-6 and V is TRBV7-2; 12 bases fit TRBD2. Germline V gene sequence: CDR1 SGHTA, CDR2 FQGNSA. This CDR3 is 19 amino acids long. The trim removed 2 bases at V and 4 bases at J, leaving 9 bases unmatched. CDR3 protein: CASSLTPLAGGTGANVLTF. The CDR3 DNA sequence: TGTGCCAGCAGCTTAACGCCCCTAGCGGGAGGGACCGGGGCCAACGTCCTGACTTTC.

This clone was detected only once. This chain connects TRBV4-2 to TRBJ1-4; 9 bases map to TRBD1. The CDR3 is 15 residues long. CDR1 and CDR2 from the germline V gene are LGHNA and YNFKEQ. V gave up 1 base and J gave up 5 bases; unmatched junction bases: 2. Here the CDR3 reads CASSQGQGDNEKLFF. CDR3 bases: TGTGCCAGCAGCCAAGGACAGGGGGACAATGAAAAACTGTTTTTT.

The chain employs TRBV29-1 and TRBJ2-7, with a possible D match to TRBD2 (5 bases). The V gene's germline CDR1 is SQVTM and CDR2 ANQGSEA. Deletions cut 1 base from V and 1 base from J, with 8 bases between. The CDR3 contains 13 residues. CDR3 sequence reads: CSVEARDSYEQYF. DNA of the CDR3: TGCAGCGTTGAAGCCCGGGATTCCTACGAGCAGTACTTC.

The chain has TRBV30 and TRBJ2-7; no firm D call. This CDR3 spans 11 amino acids. V was shortened by 0 bases and J by 3 bases, with 3 bases between the two germline ends. Germline-derived CDR1 and CDR2 are GTSNPN and SVGIG (reference sequence). Here the CDR3 DNA reads TGTGCCTGGAGTGTCGGCTACGAGCAGTACTTC. This encodes CAWSVGYEQYF.

The chain links TRBV7-9 to TRBJ2-7; tentatively, D is TRBD1 (6 bases). The germline gives CDR1 SEHNR, CDR2 FQNEAQ (reference sequence). CDR3 length: 15 residues. V lost 3 bases and J lost 5, with 17 bases in between. CDR3 residues: CASSLGGGGKDEQYF. In nucleotides, the CDR3 is TGTGCCAGCAGCTTGGGTGGTGGGGGCAAGGACGAGCAGTACTTC.

The chain recombines TRBV11-2 with TRBJ1-5, with 8 bases that match TRBD1. Germline CDR1 and CDR2: SGHAT and FQNNGV. The CDR3 runs 15 residues. The junction had 7 bases not matched to a gene; V was cut back by 5 bases and J by 4 bases. The CDR3 region is CASSLDRDRNQPQHF. The CDR3 DNA is TGTGCCAGCAGCCTCGACCGGGACAGGAATCAGCCCCAGCATTTT.

This clone was counted only a few times. The chain recombines TRBV4-3 with TRBJ1-5; maybe TRBD1 (6 bases). CDR3 length equals 16 residues. With 0 bases removed from V and 5 bases from J, the gap between germline ends came to 14 bases. The germline gives CDR1 LGHNA, CDR2 YSLEER. This CDR3 reads CASSQDLYRADQPQHF. As DNA, the CDR3 is TGCGCCAGCAGCCAAGATCTATACAGGGCGGATCAGCCCCAGCATTTT.

The J gene is TRBJ1-2, the V gene TRBV5-1; unclear D gene. The length of the CDR3 is 14 residues. Trimming cost V 4 bases and J 0 bases, with 10 bases left between them. Germline lookup yields CDR1 SGHRS and CDR2 YFSETQ. CDR3 residues: CASSTERSNYGYTF. CDR3 sequence (DNA): TGCGCCAGCAGCACCGAGAGATCTAACTATGGCTACACCTTC.

The chain recombines TRBV29-1 with TRBJ1-1; D is possibly TRBD1 (5 bases). V was pared by 5 bases and J by 1 base, with 8 bases between. Per the germline V gene, CDR1 is SQVTM and CDR2 is ANQGSEA. The CDR3 extends over 12 amino acids. CDR3 sequence: CSVYGGNTEAFF. CDR3 in DNA: TGCAGCGTTTACGGGGGGAACACTGAAGCTTTCTTT.

The chain carries TRBV6-4 and TRBJ2-1; possible D gene TRBD1, 6 bases. Germline-derived CDR1 and CDR2 are MRHNA and SNTAGT. The CDR3 sequence is 13 residues long. Trimming left V 3 bases short and J 8 bases short, with 11 bases between. CDR3: CASSEARGYEQFF. In DNA form, the CDR3 reads TGTGCCAGCAGTGAGGCCAGGGGTTATGAGCAGTTCTTC.

The V call is TRBV4-2, the J call TRBJ2-7; D remains ambiguous. Germline V lookup: CDR1 LGHNA, CDR2 YNFKEQ. V shed 0 bases and J shed 5 bases, with 5 bases lying between them. This CDR3 is built from 12 residues. In nucleotides, the CDR3 is TGTGCCAGCAGCCAAGATAGCCACGAGCAGTACTTC. Translated: CASSQDSHEQYF.

The chain carries TRBV30 and TRBJ2-1; 9 positions agree with TRBD2. This CDR3 is built from 11 residues. V gave up 5 bases and J gave up 9 bases; unmatched junction bases: 2. CDR1 and CDR2 (germline): GTSNPN, SVGIG (reference sequence). The CDR3 nucleotides are TGTGCCTGGGCGGGAGGGAGTGAGCAGTTCTTC. It encodes CAWAGGSEQFF.

The rearrangement uses TRBV4-1 and TRBJ1-1; 8 bases align to TRBD1. The V segment lost 3 bases and the J segment 0 bases; nucleotides outside the gene matches: 6. The CDR3 covers 16 residues. The V gene's germline CDR1 is MGHRA and CDR2 YSYEKL. The CDR3 DNA is TGCGCCAGCAGCCACCCCCGACAGGGGATGAACACTGAAGCTTTCTTT. Its translation: CASSHPRQGMNTEAFF.

The sample holds a few counts of this clone. The rearrangement links TRBV19 to TRBJ1-1; 8 bases are shared with TRBD1. From germline, CDR1 is LNHDA and CDR2 SQIVND (reference sequence). CDR3 size: 13 residues. With 10 bases clipped from V and 1 base from J, the junction kept 5 bases outside the gene matches. This chain's CDR3 is CATQGAPNTEAFF. The CDR3 region has the DNA TGTGCCACTCAGGGGGCGCCGAACACTGAAGCTTTCTTT.

V gene TRBV30 combines with J gene TRBJ1-6; the D is unclear. With 0 bases removed from V and 0 bases from J, the gap between germline ends came to 18 bases. Germline V gene sequence: CDR1 GTSNPN, CDR2 SVGIG (reference sequence). This CDR3 region has 19 residues. The CDR3 loop reads CAWSVSRASQSSYNSPLHF. CDR3 DNA: TGTGCCTGGAGTGTATCCCGTGCGTCACAGAGCTCCTATAATTCACCCCTCCACTTT.

This clone was seen more than once but under ten times. This chain connects TRBV21-1 to TRBJ2-1; the DNA was not compared with TRBD2, the D call given in the table. TRBV21-1 constitutes a pseudogene. This CDR3 is 17 amino acids long. The CDR3 loop reads CASPSDLGGSEYNEQFF. DNA for the CDR3: TGTGCCAGCCCATCGGATTTGGGAGGGTCAGAATACAATGAGCAGTTCTTC.

The V and J genes are TRBV7-2 and TRBJ2-5; D gene uncertain. The germline CDR1 and CDR2 sequences are SGHTA and FQGNSA. The CDR3 consists of 14 residues. Trimming cost V 1 base and J 2 bases, with 8 bases left between them. In nucleotides, the CDR3 is TGTGCCAGCAGCTTAGTACCTAGGCAAGAGACCCAGTACTTC. It codes for CASSLVPRQETQYF.